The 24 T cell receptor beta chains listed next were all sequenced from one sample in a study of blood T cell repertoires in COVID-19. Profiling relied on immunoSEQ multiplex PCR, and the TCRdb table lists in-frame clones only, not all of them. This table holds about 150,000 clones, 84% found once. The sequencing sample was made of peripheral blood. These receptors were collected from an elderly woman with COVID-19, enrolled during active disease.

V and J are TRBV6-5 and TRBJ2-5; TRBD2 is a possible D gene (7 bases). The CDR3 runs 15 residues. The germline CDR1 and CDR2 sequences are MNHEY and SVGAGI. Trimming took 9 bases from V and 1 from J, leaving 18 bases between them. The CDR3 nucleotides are TGTGCCAGTGGGAGGGGGGGGACAACCCAAGAGACCCAGTACTTC. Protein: CASGRGGTTQETQYF.

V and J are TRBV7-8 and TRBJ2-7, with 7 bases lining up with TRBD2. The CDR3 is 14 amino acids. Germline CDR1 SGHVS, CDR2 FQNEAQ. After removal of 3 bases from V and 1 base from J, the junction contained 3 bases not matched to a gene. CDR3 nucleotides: TGTGCCAGCAGCTTCAGGCGGGAGTCCTACGAGCAGTACTTC. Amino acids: CASSFRRESYEQYF.

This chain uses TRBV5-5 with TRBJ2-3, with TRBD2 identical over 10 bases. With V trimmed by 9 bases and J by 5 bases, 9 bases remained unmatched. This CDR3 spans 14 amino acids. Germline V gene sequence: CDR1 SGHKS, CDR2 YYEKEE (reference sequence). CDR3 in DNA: TGTGCCACCACCGGGGTAGCGGGGGGAGATACGCAGTATTTT. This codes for CATTGVAGGDTQYF.

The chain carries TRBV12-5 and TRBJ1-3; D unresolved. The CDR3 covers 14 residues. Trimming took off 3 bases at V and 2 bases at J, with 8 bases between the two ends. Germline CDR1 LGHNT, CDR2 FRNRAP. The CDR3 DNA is TGTGCTAGTGGTTTAATGGGAGCTGGAAACACCATATATTTT. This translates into CASGLMGAGNTIYF.

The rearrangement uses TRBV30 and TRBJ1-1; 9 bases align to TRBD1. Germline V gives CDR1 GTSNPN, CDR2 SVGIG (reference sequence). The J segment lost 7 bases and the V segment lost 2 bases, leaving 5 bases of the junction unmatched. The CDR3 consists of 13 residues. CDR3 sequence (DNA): TGTGCCTGGAGTAGTGGGACAGGGAATGAAGCTTTCTTT. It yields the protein CAWSSGTGNEAFF.

This CDR3 is CASSQSGDTIYF. Here the CDR3 DNA reads TGTGCCAGCAGCCAGAGCGGGGACACCATATATTTT. The rearrangement uses TRBV14 and TRBJ1-3, with D unresolved. Germline-derived CDR1 and CDR2 are SGHDN and FVKESK. This CDR3 is 12 amino acids long. V lost 3 bases and J lost 8, with 8 bases in between.

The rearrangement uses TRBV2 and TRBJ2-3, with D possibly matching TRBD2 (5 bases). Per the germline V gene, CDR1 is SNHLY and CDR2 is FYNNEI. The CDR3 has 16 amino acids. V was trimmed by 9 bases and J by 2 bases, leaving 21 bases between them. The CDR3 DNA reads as TGTGCCAGTGGCCCCGGGGTAGCCGCGCCCACAGATACGCAGTATTTT. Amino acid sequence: CASGPGVAAPTDTQYF.

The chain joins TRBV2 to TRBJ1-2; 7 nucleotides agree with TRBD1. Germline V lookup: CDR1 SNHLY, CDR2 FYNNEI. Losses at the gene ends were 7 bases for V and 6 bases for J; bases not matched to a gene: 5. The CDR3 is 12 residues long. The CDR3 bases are TGTGCCAGCAAAAGACAGGGCGATGGCTACACCTTC. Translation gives CASKRQGDGYTF.

The CDR3 bases are TGTGCCAGCAGACTAGCGGGAGGGCCTTTACACGAGCAGTACTTC. Translating gives CASRLAGGPLHEQYF. The V call is TRBV3-1 (or the pseudogene TRBV3-2), the J call TRBJ2-7; 13 nucleotides match TRBD2. The CDR3 has 15 residues. V lost 6 bases and J lost 5; bases outside the gene matches: 7. CDR1 is LGHDT and CDR2 is YNNKEL in the germline V gene (reference sequence).

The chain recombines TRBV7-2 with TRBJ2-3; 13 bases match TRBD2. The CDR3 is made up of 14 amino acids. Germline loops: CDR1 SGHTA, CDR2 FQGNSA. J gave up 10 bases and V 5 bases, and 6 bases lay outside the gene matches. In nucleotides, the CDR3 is TGTGCCAGCAGCCCTTCACTAGCGGGGGGGGCGCAGTATTTT. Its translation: CASSPSLAGGAQYF.

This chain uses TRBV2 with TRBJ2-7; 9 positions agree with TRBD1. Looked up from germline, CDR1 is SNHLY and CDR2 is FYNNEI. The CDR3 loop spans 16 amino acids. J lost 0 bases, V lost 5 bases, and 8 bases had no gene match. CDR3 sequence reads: CASSSFGTGNSYEQYF. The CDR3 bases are TGTGCCAGCAGTAGTTTTGGGACAGGGAACTCCTACGAGCAGTACTTC.

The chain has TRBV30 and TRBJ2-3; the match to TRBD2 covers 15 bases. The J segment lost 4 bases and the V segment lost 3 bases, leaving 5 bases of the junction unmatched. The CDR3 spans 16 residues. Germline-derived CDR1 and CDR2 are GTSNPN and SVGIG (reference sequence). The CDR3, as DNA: TGTGCCTGGAGCCTGGGACTAGCGGGGGGTGCAGATACGCAGTATTTT. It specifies CAWSLGLAGGADTQYF.

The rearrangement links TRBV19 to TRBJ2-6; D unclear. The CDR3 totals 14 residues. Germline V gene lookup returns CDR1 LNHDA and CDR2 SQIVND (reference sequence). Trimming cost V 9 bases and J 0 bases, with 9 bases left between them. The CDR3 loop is CASKTYSGANVLTF. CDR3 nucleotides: TGTGCCAGCAAAACATACTCTGGGGCCAACGTCCTGACTTTC.

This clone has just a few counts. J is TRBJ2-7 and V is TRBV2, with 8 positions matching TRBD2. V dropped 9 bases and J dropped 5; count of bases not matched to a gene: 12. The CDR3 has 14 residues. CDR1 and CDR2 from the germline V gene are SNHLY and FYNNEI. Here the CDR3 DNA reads TGTGCCAGTCACCCCCCCGGACTAGCAGACGAGCAGTACTTC. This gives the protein CASHPPGLADEQYF.

As DNA, the CDR3 is TGTGCCAGCAGCTTGGAATTAGGGAGAAACTATGGCTACACCTTC. It specifies CASSLELGRNYGYTF. The genes are TRBV5-4 and TRBJ1-2; D is ambiguous. CDR3 length: 15 residues. V lost 0 bases and J lost 2, with 11 bases in between. Germline V lookup: CDR1 SGHNT, CDR2 YYREEE (reference sequence).

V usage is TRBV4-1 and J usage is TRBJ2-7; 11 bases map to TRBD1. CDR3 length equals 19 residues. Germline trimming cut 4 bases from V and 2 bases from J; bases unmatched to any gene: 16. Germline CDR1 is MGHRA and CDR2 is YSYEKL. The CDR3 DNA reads TGCGCCAGCAGCCTGGACAGGGGGCTCAAAGCGGGAAGAGCCTACGAGCAGTACTTC. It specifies CASSLDRGLKAGRAYEQYF.

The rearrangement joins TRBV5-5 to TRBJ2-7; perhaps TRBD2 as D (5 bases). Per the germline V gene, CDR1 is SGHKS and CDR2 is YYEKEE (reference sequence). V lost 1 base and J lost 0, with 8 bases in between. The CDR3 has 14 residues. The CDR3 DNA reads TGTGCCAGCAGCTTGTTTGGGAGCTCCTACGAGCAGTACTTC. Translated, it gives CASSLFGSSYEQYF.

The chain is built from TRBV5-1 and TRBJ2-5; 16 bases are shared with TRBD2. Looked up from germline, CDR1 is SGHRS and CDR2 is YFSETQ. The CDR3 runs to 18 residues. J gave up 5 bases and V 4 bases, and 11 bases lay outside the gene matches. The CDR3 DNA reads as TGCGCCAGCAGCCGGGGACTAGCGGGAGGGGCCTCGGGGGAGACCCAGTACTTC. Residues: CASSRGLAGGASGETQYF.

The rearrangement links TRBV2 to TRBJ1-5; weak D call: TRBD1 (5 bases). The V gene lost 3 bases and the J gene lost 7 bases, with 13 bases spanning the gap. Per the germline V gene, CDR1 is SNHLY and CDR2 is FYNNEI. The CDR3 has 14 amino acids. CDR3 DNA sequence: TGTGCCAGCAGTGACAGGGTCTTTGGACAGCCCCAGCATTTT. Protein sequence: CASSDRVFGQPQHF.

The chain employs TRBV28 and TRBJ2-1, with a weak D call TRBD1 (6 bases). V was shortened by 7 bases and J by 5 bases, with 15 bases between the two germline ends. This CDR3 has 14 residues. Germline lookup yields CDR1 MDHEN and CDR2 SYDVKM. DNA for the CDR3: TGTGCCAGCATATCTCAGGGGCGGCACAATGAGCAGTTCTTC. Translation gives CASISQGRHNEQFF.

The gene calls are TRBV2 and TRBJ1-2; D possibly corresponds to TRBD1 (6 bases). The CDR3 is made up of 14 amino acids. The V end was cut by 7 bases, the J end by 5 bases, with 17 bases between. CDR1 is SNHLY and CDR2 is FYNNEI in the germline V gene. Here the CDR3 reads CASTQGTSSYGYTF. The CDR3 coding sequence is TGTGCCAGCACCCAGGGGACGAGTTCTTATGGCTACACCTTC.

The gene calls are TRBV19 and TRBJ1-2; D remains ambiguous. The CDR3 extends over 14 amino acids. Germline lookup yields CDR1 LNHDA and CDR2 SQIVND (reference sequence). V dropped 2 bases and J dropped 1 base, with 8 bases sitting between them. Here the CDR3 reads CASSIQQSNYGYTF. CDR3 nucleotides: TGTGCCAGTAGTATACAACAAAGTAACTATGGCTACACCTTC.

As DNA, the CDR3 is TGTGCCAGCACCCGACAGGGGCGGACCGGGGAGCTGTTTTTT. It translates to CASTRQGRTGELFF. The chain carries TRBV28 and TRBJ2-2, with 8 bases fitting TRBD1. The CDR3 covers 14 residues. With V trimmed by 7 bases and J by 5 bases, 6 bases remained unmatched. In germline, CDR1 is MDHEN, CDR2 SYDVKM.

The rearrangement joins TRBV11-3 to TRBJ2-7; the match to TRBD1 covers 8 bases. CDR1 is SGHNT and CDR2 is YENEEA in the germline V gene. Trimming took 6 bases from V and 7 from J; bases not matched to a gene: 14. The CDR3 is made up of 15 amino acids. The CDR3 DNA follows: TGTGCCAGCAGGACGGACAGGGCCCTCGATTTGGAGCAGTACTTC. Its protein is CASRTDRALDLEQYF. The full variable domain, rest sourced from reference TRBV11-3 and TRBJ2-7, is EAGVVQSPRYKIIEKKQPVAFWCNPISGHNTLYWYLQNLGQGPELLIRYENEEAVDDSQLPKDRFSAERLKGVDSTLKIQPAELGDSAVYLCASRTDRALDLEQYFGPGTRLTVT.